The present entry profiles one T cell receptor (beta chain) with its context. Antigen specificity is unknown. Germline V gene lookup returns CDR1 PRHDT and CDR2 FYEKMQ (reference sequence). The junction had 2 bases not matched to a gene; V was cut back by 4 bases and J by 0 bases. This CDR3 region has 16 residues. This sample is drawn from a study of T cell responses to AZD1222 COVID-19 vaccine. Profiled with immunoSEQ multiplex PCR; TCRdb holds only in-frame clones, not every one. The table has about 100,000 clones, about 87% seen once. Points from the study as a whole: Dominant CD4 TCR responses targeted spike regions 160-218 and 743-854.

The sequence was obtained from an adult in good health. The J gene is TRBJ2-7, the V gene TRBV13; 14 bases match TRBD2. Specimen: peripheral blood, collected on day 0 of AZD1222 vaccination. CDR3 amino acids: CASSSGTSGSSYEQYF. The CDR3 nucleotides are TGTGCCAGCAGCTCCGGGACTAGCGGGAGCTCCTACGAGCAGTACTTC.